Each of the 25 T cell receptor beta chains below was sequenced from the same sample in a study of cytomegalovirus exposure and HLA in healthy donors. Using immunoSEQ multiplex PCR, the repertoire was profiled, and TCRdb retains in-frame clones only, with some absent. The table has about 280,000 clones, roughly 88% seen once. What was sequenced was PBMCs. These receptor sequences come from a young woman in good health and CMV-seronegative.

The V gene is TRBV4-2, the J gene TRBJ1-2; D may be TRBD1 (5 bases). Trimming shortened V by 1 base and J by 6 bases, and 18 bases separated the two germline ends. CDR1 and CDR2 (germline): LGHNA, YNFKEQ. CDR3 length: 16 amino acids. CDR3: CASSQVSGGRNDGYTF. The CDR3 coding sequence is TGTGCCAGCAGCCAAGTGTCGGGGGGGAGAAATGATGGCTACACCTTC.

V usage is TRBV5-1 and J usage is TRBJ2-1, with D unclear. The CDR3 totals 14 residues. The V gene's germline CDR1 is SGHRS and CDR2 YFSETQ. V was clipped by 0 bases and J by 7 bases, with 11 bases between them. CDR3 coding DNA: TGCGCCAGCAGCTTGGTCGTCAGTTCGAATGAGCAGTTCTTC. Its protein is CASSLVVSSNEQFF.

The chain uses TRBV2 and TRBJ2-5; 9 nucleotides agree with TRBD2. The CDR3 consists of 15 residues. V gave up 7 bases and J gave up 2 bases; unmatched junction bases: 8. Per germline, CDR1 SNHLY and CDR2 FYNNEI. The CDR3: CASTPGTSRQETQYF. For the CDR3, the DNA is TGTGCCAGCACCCCCGGGACTAGCAGACAAGAGACCCAGTACTTC.

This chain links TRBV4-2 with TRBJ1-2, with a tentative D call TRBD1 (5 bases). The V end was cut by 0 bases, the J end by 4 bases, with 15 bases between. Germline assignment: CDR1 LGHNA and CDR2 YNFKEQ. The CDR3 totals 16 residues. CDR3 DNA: TGTGCCAGCAGCCAAGATCCCGCAGGGCCTTCCTATGGCTACACCTTC. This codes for CASSQDPAGPSYGYTF.

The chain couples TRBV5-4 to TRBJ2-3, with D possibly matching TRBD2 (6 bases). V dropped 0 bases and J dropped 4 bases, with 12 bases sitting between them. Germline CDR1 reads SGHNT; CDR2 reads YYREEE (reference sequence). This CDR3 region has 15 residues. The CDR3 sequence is CASSLAGVGADTQYF. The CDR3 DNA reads TGTGCCAGCAGCTTGGCGGGAGTAGGGGCAGATACGCAGTATTTT.

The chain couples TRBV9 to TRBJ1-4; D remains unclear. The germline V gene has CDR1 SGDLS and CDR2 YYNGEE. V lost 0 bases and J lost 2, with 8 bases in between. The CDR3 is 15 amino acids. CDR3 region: CASSVGGNTNEKLFF. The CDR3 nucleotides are TGTGCCAGCAGCGTAGGAGGGAATACTAATGAAAAACTGTTTTTT.

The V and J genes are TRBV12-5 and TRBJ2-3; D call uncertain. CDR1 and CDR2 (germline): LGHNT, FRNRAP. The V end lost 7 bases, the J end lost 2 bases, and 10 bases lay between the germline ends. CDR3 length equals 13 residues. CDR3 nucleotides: TGTGCTAGTGCCCATACATACACAGATACGCAGTATTTT. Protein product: CASAHTYTDTQYF.

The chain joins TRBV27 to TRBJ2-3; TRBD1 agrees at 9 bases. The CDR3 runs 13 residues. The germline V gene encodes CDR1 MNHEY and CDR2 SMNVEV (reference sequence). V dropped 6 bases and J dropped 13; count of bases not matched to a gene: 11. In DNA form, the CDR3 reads TGTGCCAGCAGAATGGATGGACAGGGGCGCGAGTATTTT. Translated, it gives CASRMDGQGREYF.

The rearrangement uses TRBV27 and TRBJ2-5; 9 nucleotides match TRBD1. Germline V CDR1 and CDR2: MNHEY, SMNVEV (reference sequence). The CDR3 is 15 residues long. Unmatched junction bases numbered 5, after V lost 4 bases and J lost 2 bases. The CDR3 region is CASSSPGQGQETQYF. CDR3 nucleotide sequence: TGTGCCAGCAGTTCGCCGGGACAGGGTCAAGAGACCCAGTACTTC.

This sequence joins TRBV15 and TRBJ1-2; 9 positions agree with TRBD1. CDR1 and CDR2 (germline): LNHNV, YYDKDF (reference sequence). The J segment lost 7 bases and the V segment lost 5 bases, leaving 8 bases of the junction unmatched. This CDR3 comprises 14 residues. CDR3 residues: CATSRSQGAGGYTF. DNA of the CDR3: TGTGCCACCAGCCGATCACAGGGGGCGGGTGGCTACACCTTC.

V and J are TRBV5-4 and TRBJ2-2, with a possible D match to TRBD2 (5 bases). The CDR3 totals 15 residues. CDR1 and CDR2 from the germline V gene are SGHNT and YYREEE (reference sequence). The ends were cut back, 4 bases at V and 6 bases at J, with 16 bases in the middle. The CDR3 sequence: CASSDLTSTPGELFF. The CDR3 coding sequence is TGTGCCAGCAGCGATCTAACTAGTACGCCCGGGGAGCTGTTTTTT.

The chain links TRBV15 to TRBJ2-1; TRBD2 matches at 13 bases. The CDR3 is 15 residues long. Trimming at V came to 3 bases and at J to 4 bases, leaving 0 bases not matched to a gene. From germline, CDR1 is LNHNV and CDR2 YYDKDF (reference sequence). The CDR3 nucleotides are TGTGCCACCAGCAGGACTAGCGGGGGGTACAATGAGCAGTTCTTC. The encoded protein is CATSRTSGGYNEQFF. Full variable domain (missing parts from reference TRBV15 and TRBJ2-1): DAMVIQNPRYQVTQFGKPVTLSCSQTLNHNVMYWYQQKSSQAPKLLFHYYDKDFNNEADTPDNFQSRRPNTSFCFLDIRSPGLGDTAMYLCATSRTSGGYNEQFFGPGTRLTVL.

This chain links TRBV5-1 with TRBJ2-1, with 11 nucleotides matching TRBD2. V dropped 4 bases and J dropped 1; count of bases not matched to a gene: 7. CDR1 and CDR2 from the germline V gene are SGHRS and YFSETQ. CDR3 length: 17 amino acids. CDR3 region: CASSRTSGRGSYNEQFF. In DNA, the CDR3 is TGCGCCAGCAGCAGAACTAGCGGGAGAGGTTCCTACAATGAGCAGTTCTTC.

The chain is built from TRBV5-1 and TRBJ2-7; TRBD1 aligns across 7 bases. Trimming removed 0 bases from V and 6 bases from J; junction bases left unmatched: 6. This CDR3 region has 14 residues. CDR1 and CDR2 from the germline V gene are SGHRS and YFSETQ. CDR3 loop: CASSLGDSSVEQYF. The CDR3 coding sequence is TGCGCCAGCAGCTTGGGGGACAGCTCTGTCGAGCAGTACTTC.

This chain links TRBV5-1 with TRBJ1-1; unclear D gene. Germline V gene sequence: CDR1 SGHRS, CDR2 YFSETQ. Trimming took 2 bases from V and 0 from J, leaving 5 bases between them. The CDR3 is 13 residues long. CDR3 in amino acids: CASSFDMNTEAFF. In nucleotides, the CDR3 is TGCGCCAGCAGCTTCGACATGAACACTGAAGCTTTCTTT.

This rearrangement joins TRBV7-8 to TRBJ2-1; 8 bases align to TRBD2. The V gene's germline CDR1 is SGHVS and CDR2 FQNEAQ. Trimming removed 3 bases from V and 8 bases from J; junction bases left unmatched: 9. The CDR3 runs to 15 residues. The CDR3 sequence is CASSFGLALRDEQFF. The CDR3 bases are TGTGCCAGCAGCTTCGGACTAGCTCTCCGGGATGAGCAGTTCTTC.

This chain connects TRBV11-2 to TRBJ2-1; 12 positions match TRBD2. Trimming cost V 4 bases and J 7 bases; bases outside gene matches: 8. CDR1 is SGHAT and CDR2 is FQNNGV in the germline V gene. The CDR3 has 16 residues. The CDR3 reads CASSYLTSGSGNEQFF. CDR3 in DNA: TGTGCCAGCAGCTATTTGACTAGCGGGAGTGGTAATGAGCAGTTCTTC.

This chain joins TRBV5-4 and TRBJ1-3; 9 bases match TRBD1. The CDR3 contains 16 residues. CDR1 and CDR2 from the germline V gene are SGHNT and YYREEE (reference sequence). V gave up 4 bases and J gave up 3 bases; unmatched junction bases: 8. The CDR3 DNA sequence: TGTGCCAGCAGCCTGGGGACAGGGCGGAATGGAAACACCATATATTTT. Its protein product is CASSLGTGRNGNTIYF.

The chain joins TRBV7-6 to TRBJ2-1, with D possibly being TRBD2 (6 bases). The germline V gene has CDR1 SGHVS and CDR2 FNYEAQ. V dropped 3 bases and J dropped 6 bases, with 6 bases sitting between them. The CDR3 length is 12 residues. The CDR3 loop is CASSFSGNEQFF. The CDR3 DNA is TGTGCCAGCAGCTTTAGCGGCAATGAGCAGTTCTTC.

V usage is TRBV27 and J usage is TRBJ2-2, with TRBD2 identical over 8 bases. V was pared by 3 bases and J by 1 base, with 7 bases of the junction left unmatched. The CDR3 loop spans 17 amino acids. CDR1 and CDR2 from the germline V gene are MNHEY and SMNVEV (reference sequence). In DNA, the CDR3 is TGTGCCAGCAGTTTGCCCCTAGCGGGCGAGAACACCGGGGAGCTGTTTTTT. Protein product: CASSLPLAGENTGELFF.

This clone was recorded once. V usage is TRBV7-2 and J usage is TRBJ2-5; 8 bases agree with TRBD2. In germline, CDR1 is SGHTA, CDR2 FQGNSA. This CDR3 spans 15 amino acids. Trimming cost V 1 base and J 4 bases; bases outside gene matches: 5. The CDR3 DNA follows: TGTGCCAGCAGCTTAGGAGGGCTAGCGGGAGAGACCCAGTACTTC. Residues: CASSLGGLAGETQYF.

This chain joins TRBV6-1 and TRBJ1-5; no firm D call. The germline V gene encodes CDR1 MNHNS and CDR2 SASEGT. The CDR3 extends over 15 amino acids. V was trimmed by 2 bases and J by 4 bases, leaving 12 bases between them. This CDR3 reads CASSELAGVNQPQHF. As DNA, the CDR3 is TGTGCCAGCAGTGAATTGGCAGGTGTTAATCAGCCCCAGCATTTT.

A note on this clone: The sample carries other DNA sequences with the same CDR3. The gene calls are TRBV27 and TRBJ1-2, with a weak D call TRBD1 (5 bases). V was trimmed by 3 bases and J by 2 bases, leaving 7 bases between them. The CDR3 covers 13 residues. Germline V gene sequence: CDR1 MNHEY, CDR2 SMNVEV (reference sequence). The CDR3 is CASSFGGNYGYTF. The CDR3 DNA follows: TGTGCCAGCAGTTTCGGGGGGAACTATGGCTACACCTTC.

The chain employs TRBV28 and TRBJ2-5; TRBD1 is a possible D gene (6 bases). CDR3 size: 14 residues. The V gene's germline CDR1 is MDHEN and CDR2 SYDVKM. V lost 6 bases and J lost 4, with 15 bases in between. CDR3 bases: TGTGCCAGCAGACCTACAGGGTCGAGAGAGACCCAGTACTTC. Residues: CASRPTGSRETQYF.

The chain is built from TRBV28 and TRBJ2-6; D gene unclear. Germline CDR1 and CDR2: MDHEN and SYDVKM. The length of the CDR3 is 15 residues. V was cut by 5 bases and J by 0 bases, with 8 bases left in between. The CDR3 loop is CASSPQSSGANVLTF. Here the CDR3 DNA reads TGTGCCAGCAGTCCACAAAGCTCTGGGGCCAACGTCCTGACTTTC.